This T cell receptor (beta chain) is from a study of blood T cells in healthy people across ages. Looking at the study overall: Capturing about one barcoded beta molecule per two T cells was achieved by template switching.

A second PCR of roughly 6 to 12 cycles used a sample-barcoded 5' primer and a J-beta primer mix. TCRdb itself ran the 5' RACE reads through MiXCR, one entry per CDR3 protein. The sample consists of about 970,000 distinct CDR3 sequences, roughly 50% of them appearing once. The germline V and J ends were trimmed by 5 bases and 3 bases, with 16 bases remaining between them. The germline gives CDR1 KGHDR, CDR2 SFDVKD. The CDR3 is 16 residues long. Sequenced: blood. The chain is built from TRBV24-1 and TRBJ2-1; D might be TRBD1 or TRBD2, each matching 5 bases. This TCR was recovered from a woman between 55 and 75 years old in good health. The CDR3 DNA follows: TGTGCCACCAGTGGTCAAACCGGGGCCAACTACAATGAGCAGTTCTTC. This translates into CATSGQTGANYNEQFF.